These 5 T cell receptor beta chains were all obtained from the same sample, sequenced in a study of post-analysis software for immune sequencing data. These receptors have no known antigen. Study-level points and caveats: When patients were compared with controls, five TRBV segments were more frequent, TRBV5-6, TRBV5-1 and TRBV20-1 among them.

Every TCR beta cDNA library bore unique molecular identifiers. From the PCR reads, TCRdb called clonotypes with MiXCR, one entry per CDR3 protein. The data show about 680,000 distinct CDR3 sequences, about 60% seen once. Sequencing used blood. The receptors stem from a girl aged 2 to 10 with multiple sclerosis.

For the CDR3, the DNA is TGTGCCAGCAGCTCCCACAGGGCCCCTGACACAGATACGCAGTATTTT. Translation: CASSSHRAPDTDTQYF. This rearrangement joins TRBV11-2 to TRBJ2-3; D is possibly TRBD1 (6 bases). V was clipped by 4 bases and J by 2 bases, with 16 bases between them. Germline V gene lookup returns CDR1 SGHAT and CDR2 FQNNGV. This CDR3 region has 16 residues. Using reference TRBV11-2 and TRBJ2-3 for the parts outside the CDR3, the full variable domain is EAGVAQSPRYKIIEKRQSVAFWCNPISGHATLYWYQQILGQGPKLLIQFQNNGVVDDSQLPKDRFSAERLKGVDSTLKIQPAKLEDSAVYLCASSSHRAPDTDTQYFGPGTRLTVL.

This clonotype was counted between two and nine times. The chain uses TRBV5-6 and TRBJ2-3, with TRBD2 matching over 9 bases. The CDR3 is made up of 14 amino acids. Germline CDR1 SGHDT, CDR2 YYEEEE. The V gene end was trimmed by 2 bases and the J gene end by 6 bases; junction bases not matched to a gene: 4. CDR3 coding DNA: TGTGCCAGCAGCTTTACTAGCGGGCGGGATACGCAGTATTTT. This sequence encodes CASSFTSGRDTQYF.

The gene calls are TRBV20-1 and TRBJ2-5; 8 bases align to TRBD1. Germline-derived CDR1 and CDR2 are DFQATT and SNEGSKA (reference sequence). The CDR3 spans 13 residues. J was trimmed by 6 bases and V by 3 bases; bases with no gene match: 6. The chain's CDR3 is CSARAQGVKTQYF. DNA for the CDR3: TGCAGTGCTAGGGCACAGGGGGTAAAGACCCAGTACTTC.

There are a few counts of this clonotype. The J gene is TRBJ2-7, the V gene TRBV20-1; possibly TRBD1 for D (6 bases). The CDR3 is 15 residues long. Trimming left V 3 bases short and J 3 bases short, with 18 bases between. The germline V gene has CDR1 DFQATT and CDR2 SNEGSKA (reference sequence). CDR3 protein: CSASDGTSLYYEQYF. The CDR3, as DNA: TGCAGTGCTAGTGATGGGACATCTCTCTACTACGAGCAGTACTTC.

This chain joins TRBV20-1 and TRBJ2-5; D perhaps matches TRBD1 (6 bases). Germline CDR1 reads DFQATT; CDR2 reads SNEGSKA (reference sequence). The V and J ends lost 4 bases and 5 bases respectively, with 17 bases between them. This CDR3 has 14 amino acids. In DNA, the CDR3 is TGCAGTGCTAAAGAGGAAGGGGGATGGGAGACCCAGTACTTC. It yields the protein CSAKEEGGWETQYF.